The rows below give T cell receptor beta chains drawn from one sample of a study of blood T cell repertoires in COVID-19. Produced via immunoSEQ multiplex PCR; TCRdb's table is partial and in-frame only. Seen here are under 120,000 clones, about 85% observed once, and the top ten hold under 2.5%. Source material: peripheral blood. The receptors stem from a human donor in a cohort sampled during active COVID-19. Each CDR3 is given with its conserved first and last residue. A D gene is named only where the DNA matches it firmly. Not every row has a clone size; where given, it reads once, few, many or a size class.

V gene	J gene	D gene	clone size	CDR3 length	CDR3 DNA	CDR3 protein
TRBV7-8	TRBJ1-4	NA	NA	20	TGTGCCAGCAGCTTAGCGGTCCCGGGAGGACTAGCAGCAACTAATGAAAAACTGTTTTTT	CASSLAVPGGLAATNEKLFF
TRBV13	TRBJ2-6	NA	once	15	TGTGCCAGCAGCTCGACAGGCTCTGGGGCCAACGTCCTGACTTTC	CASSSTGSGANVLTF
TRBV19	TRBJ2-2	NA	NA	14	TGTGCCAGTACCGTACAGGGGGGGACCGGGGAGCTGTTTTTT	CASTVQGGTGELFF
TRBV24-1	TRBJ2-2	NA	NA	12	TGTGCCACCGAACTAGGAGGCGGGGAGCTGTTTTTT	CATELGGGELFF
TRBV6-5	TRBJ1-6	TRBD1	NA	15	TGTGCCAGCAACTCACAGGGGGGAGATAATTCACCCCTCCACTTT	CASNSQGGDNSPLHF
TRBV6-6	TRBJ1-1	TRBD1	once	15	TGTGCCAGCAACGAACCCGGGACAGGGGTCACTGAAGCTTTCTTT	CASNEPGTGVTEAFF
TRBV6-5	TRBJ2-5	NA	NA	13	TGTGCCAGCAGCGCGAACGCACAAGAGACCCAGTACTTC	CASSANAQETQYF
TRBV2	TRBJ1-1	NA	once	13	TGTGCCAGCAGTGATGAGGGGAACACTGAAGCTTTCTTT	CASSDEGNTEAFF
TRBV5-1	TRBJ1-4	NA	NA	14	TGCGCCAGCAGCTTGTTACCTAATGGTGAAAAACTGTTTTTT	CASSLLPNGEKLFF
TRBV4-1	TRBJ1-1	TRBD1	NA	14	TGCGCCAGCAGCCCTCGGACAGGGGACACTGAAGCTTTCTTT	CASSPRTGDTEAFF
TRBV7-8	TRBJ2-5	TRBD2	NA	17	TGTGCCAGCAGCTTAGATGGCGGGAGGGTCTTCCAAGAGACCCAGTACTTC	CASSLDGGRVFQETQYF
TRBV4-1	TRBJ2-7	TRBD1	NA	14	TGCGCCAGCAGCCAAGCGGGACAGGGGACCACTTTTACATTC	CASSQAGQGTTFTF
TRBV12-5	TRBJ2-7	NA	NA	12	TGTGCTAGCGAAACAGCTGCCTACGAGCAGTACTTC	CASETAAYEQYF
TRBV5-1	TRBJ2-5	TRBD2	NA	16	TGCGCCAGCAGCCCGGGACTAGCGGGGGAGAAAGAGACCCAGTACTTC	CASSPGLAGEKETQYF
TRBV18	TRBJ1-5	NA	NA	13	TGTGCCAGCTCACCGGAGTTAAATCAGCCCCAGCATTTT	CASSPELNQPQHF
TRBV3-1/TRBV3-2	TRBJ1-2	NA	once	17	TGTGCCAGCAGCCAAGAGGGGGGGACATGGGACGCGGATGGCTACACCTTC	CASSQEGGTWDADGYTF
TRBV9	TRBJ2-1	TRBD2	once	18	TGTGCCAGCAGCCGGGAGGGGACTGTAAATATCAGGAACAATGAGCAGTTCTTC	CASSREGTVNIRNNEQFF